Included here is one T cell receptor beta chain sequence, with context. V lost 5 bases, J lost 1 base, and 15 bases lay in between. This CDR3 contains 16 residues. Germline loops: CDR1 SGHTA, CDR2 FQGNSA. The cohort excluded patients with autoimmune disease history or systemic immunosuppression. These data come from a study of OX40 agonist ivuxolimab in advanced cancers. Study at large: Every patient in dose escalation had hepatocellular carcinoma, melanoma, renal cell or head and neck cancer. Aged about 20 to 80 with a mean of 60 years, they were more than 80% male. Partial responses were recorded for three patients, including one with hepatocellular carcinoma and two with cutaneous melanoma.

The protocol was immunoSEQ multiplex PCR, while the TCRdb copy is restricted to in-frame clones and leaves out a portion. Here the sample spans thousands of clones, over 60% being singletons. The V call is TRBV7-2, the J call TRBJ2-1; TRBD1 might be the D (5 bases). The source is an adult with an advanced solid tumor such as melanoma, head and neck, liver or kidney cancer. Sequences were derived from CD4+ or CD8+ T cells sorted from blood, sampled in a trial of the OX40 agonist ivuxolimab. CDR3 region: CASSPPWGRSYNEQFF. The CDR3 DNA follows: TGTGCCAGCAGCCCCCCTTGGGGCAGGTCCTACAATGAGCAGTTCTTC.